These 22 T cell receptor beta chains share one sample of origin, sequenced in a study of CD4 T cells in relation to SARS-CoV-2 and coronaviruses. The unexposed donors gave CD4+ T cells in 2011-2018, prior to COVID-19. Data came from immunoSEQ multiplex PCR; TCRdb stores just in-frame clones and leaves some out. The sample includes around 65,000 clones, over 70% of them seen just once. Sequenced material: memory CD4+ T cells from PBMCs. The receptors come from a human donor in good health.

The chain is built from TRBV25-1 and TRBJ2-2, with 7 bases matching TRBD1. Germline loops: CDR1 MGHDK, CDR2 SYGVNS. The CDR3 covers 15 residues. The trim removed 6 bases at V and 6 bases at J, leaving 10 bases unmatched. This CDR3 reads CASRNDRVGAGELFF. The DNA of the CDR3 is TGTGCCAGCAGGAATGACAGGGTCGGGGCCGGGGAGCTGTTTTTT.

The chain links TRBV7-2 to TRBJ1-2; D not resolved. V was cut by 5 bases and J by 3 bases, with 13 bases left in between. CDR3 length equals 14 residues. Germline V CDR1 and CDR2: SGHTA, FQGNSA. In DNA, the CDR3 is TGTGCCAGCAGCATAACAACATTGGACTATGGCTACACCTTC. Protein: CASSITTLDYGYTF.

The chain links TRBV2 to TRBJ2-1; D not certain. CDR3 length: 10 residues. Trimming took 1 base from V and 9 from J, leaving 1 base between them. Germline assignment: CDR1 SNHLY and CDR2 FYNNEI. The CDR3 sequence: CASSEGEQFF. The CDR3 nucleotides are TGTGCCAGCAGTGAAGGTGAGCAGTTCTTC.

The chain combines TRBV6-5 with TRBJ1-2; perhaps TRBD1 as D (6 bases). CDR1 and CDR2 from the germline V gene are MNHEY and SVGAGI. V lost 5 bases to trimming and J lost 0 bases, with 13 bases between them. The CDR3 consists of 15 residues. CDR3 DNA sequence: TGTGCCAGCAGTCCCGGACAGCTATCTAACTATGGCTACACCTTC. Amino acids: CASSPGQLSNYGYTF.

The chain joins TRBV4-3 to TRBJ1-2; D is possibly TRBD1 (5 bases). V shed 0 bases and J shed 7 bases, with 18 bases lying between them. The CDR3 covers 16 residues. Looked up from germline, CDR1 is LGHNA and CDR2 is YSLEER. The DNA of the CDR3 is TGCGCCAGCAGCCAAGATCTAGAGAGGGGTAAGGGTGGCTACACCTTC. Its protein is CASSQDLERGKGGYTF.

The sample holds one count of this clone. The chain joins TRBV5-1 to TRBJ2-2; maybe TRBD1 (6 bases). Per the germline V gene, CDR1 is SGHRS and CDR2 is YFSETQ. This CDR3 is 16 amino acids long. Trimming shortened V by 6 bases and J by 5 bases, and 20 bases separated the two germline ends. The CDR3 sequence is CASTLFSLQGTGELFF. CDR3 nucleotide sequence: TGCGCCAGCACCCTCTTCAGCTTGCAGGGGACCGGGGAGCTGTTTTTT.

The chain employs TRBV4-3 and TRBJ1-4; D is unresolved. V was pared by 0 bases and J by 4 bases, with 9 bases between. Germline V CDR1 and CDR2: LGHNA, YSLEER. CDR3 length equals 15 residues. Here the CDR3 reads CASSQDPGVNEKLFF. CDR3 DNA: TGCGCCAGCAGCCAAGATCCTGGGGTTAATGAAAAACTGTTTTTT.

The V gene is TRBV28, the J gene TRBJ1-6, with 9 bases that match TRBD1. V lost 6 bases, J lost 2 bases, and 2 bases stayed unmatched. CDR3 length: 15 residues. Germline V CDR1 and CDR2: MDHEN, SYDVKM. This CDR3 is CASRGQGTYNSPLHF. CDR3 DNA: TGTGCCAGCAGGGGACAGGGAACCTATAATTCACCCCTCCACTTT. Full variable domain (outside the CDR3, taken from reference TRBV28 and TRBJ1-6): DVKVTQSSRYLVKRTGEKVFLECVQDMDHENMFWYRQDPGLGLRLIYFSYDVKMKEKGDIPEGYSVSREKKERFSLILESASTNQTSMYLCASRGQGTYNSPLHFGNGTRLTVT.

The rearrangement uses TRBV18 and TRBJ2-3, with no clear D. Germline loops: CDR1 KGHSH, CDR2 LQKENI. The CDR3 has 14 amino acids. Trimming left V 6 bases short and J 5 bases short, with 15 bases between. The CDR3 region has the DNA TGTGCCAGCTCGGCTACCTGGGCCCAAGATACGCAGTATTTT. It yields the protein CASSATWAQDTQYF.

This clone occurred once. The chain joins TRBV7-9 to TRBJ2-2; 7 bases agree with TRBD2. The J segment lost 0 bases and the V segment lost 6 bases, leaving 7 bases of the junction unmatched. Germline values: CDR1 SEHNR, CDR2 FQNEAQ (reference sequence). The CDR3 spans 16 residues. The CDR3: CASSSRRGSNTGELFF. The CDR3 nucleotides are TGTGCCAGCAGTTCTCGGCGGGGGTCGAACACCGGGGAGCTGTTTTTT.

V is TRBV5-1 and J is TRBJ1-1; no clear D. The CDR3 sequence is 14 residues long. Germline V CDR1 and CDR2: SGHRS, YFSETQ. V lost 4 bases to trimming and J lost 4 bases, with 14 bases between them. The CDR3 bases are TGCGCCAGCAGCATATCCGGGGTAATCACTGAAGCTTTCTTT. The encoded protein is CASSISGVITEAFF.

In its sample, this clone was seen once. The gene calls are TRBV28 and TRBJ2-1, with D perhaps TRBD1 or TRBD2 (5 bases each). Trimming removed 6 bases at V and 8 bases at J, with 20 bases between. Per the germline V gene, CDR1 is MDHEN and CDR2 is SYDVKM. This CDR3 has 15 residues. CDR3: CASSRTGTPDHEQFF. The CDR3 nucleotides are TGTGCCAGCAGCCGTACCGGGACCCCGGACCATGAGCAGTTCTTC.

V gene TRBV5-1 combines with J gene TRBJ1-4, with a possible D match to TRBD1 (5 bases). CDR1 SGHRS and CDR2 YFSETQ come from the germline V gene. The CDR3 contains 13 residues. Trimming took 4 bases from V and 5 from J, leaving 9 bases between them. The CDR3 coding sequence is TGCGCCAGCAGCGACGGGACGAATGAAAAACTGTTTTTT. Residues: CASSDGTNEKLFF.

V usage is TRBV2 and J usage is TRBJ1-5, with D hard to call. V was cut by 7 bases and J by 9 bases, with 16 bases left in between. CDR3 length: 13 residues. CDR1 is SNHLY, CDR2 FYNNEI, per germline. This CDR3 is CASNRQGLGPQHF. The CDR3 DNA follows: TGTGCCAGCAACCGACAAGGGCTGGGGCCCCAGCATTTT.

The rearrangement joins TRBV30 to TRBJ2-3, with TRBD2 identical over 8 bases. V dropped 2 bases and J dropped 4; count of bases not matched to a gene: 14. The CDR3 is made up of 17 amino acids. Germline V gene lookup returns CDR1 GTSNPN and CDR2 SVGIG (reference sequence). CDR3: CAWSRLQAGVYPDTQYF. For the CDR3, the DNA is TGTGCCTGGAGTCGTCTTCAAGCGGGAGTCTACCCAGATACGCAGTATTTT.

V usage is TRBV19 and J usage is TRBJ2-5; D possibly corresponds to TRBD2 (5 bases). CDR3 length: 14 residues. CDR1 LNHDA and CDR2 SQIVND come from the germline V gene (reference sequence). The V gene lost 6 bases and the J gene lost 5 bases, with 16 bases spanning the gap. CDR3 amino acids: CASSRVGVDETQYF. The CDR3 DNA reads TGTGCCAGTAGCCGAGTCGGGGTGGACGAGACCCAGTACTTC.

This chain connects TRBV5-6 to TRBJ2-7; TRBD1 matches 8 bases. CDR1 is SGHDT and CDR2 is YYEEEE in the germline V gene. The CDR3 length is 16 residues. With V trimmed by 3 bases and J by 5 bases, 13 bases remained unmatched. The CDR3 region has the DNA TGTGCCAGCAGCTCCCGGAGGTCAGGGGGCTTGGACGAGCAGTACTTC. This translates into CASSSRRSGGLDEQYF.

This rearrangement joins TRBV7-9 to TRBJ1-2; D is ambiguous. This CDR3 has 13 amino acids. Trimming took off 1 base at V and 6 bases at J, with 9 bases between the two ends. Germline loops: CDR1 SEHNR, CDR2 FQNEAQ (reference sequence). CDR3 DNA sequence: TGTGCCAGCAGCTTAGGGTCTGGGGATGGCTACACCTTC. Translated: CASSLGSGDGYTF.

V usage is TRBV18 and J usage is TRBJ2-1; D unclear. CDR1 is KGHSH and CDR2 is LQKENI in the germline V gene. V was trimmed by 1 base and J by 9 bases, leaving 10 bases between them. The CDR3 consists of 13 residues. The CDR3 region is CASSPLGDSEQFF. DNA of the CDR3: TGTGCCAGCTCACCACTCGGCGATTCTGAGCAGTTCTTC.

CDR3 protein: CASSEDRVEKLFF. The CDR3 coding sequence is TGTGCCAGCAGTGAAGACAGGGTTGAAAAACTGTTTTTT. The chain uses TRBV6-1 and TRBJ1-4; tentatively, D is TRBD1 (6 bases). Trimming removed 1 base from V and 7 bases from J, with 7 bases in between. The CDR3 extends over 13 amino acids. Germline V gene lookup returns CDR1 MNHNS and CDR2 SASEGT.

This sequence joins TRBV5-5 and TRBJ2-5; D is perhaps TRBD1 (6 bases). Deletions cut 4 bases from V and 4 bases from J, with 14 bases between. The CDR3 sequence is 14 residues long. Germline V CDR1 and CDR2: SGHKS, YYEKEE (reference sequence). The CDR3 DNA follows: TGTGCCAGCAGCCTCCTACTAGGGGGAGAGACCCAGTACTTC. This sequence encodes CASSLLLGGETQYF.

This chain links TRBV10-3 with TRBJ2-7; D not resolved. In germline, CDR1 is ENHRY, CDR2 SYGVKD. The CDR3 is 12 residues long. Trimming took off 3 bases at V and 4 bases at J, with 7 bases between the two ends. CDR3 in amino acids: CAISDLVYEQYF. CDR3 in DNA: TGTGCCATCAGTGACTTAGTGTACGAGCAGTACTTC.